This T cell receptor (beta chain) was sequenced for a study of Ad26.COV2.S vaccination and SARS-CoV-2 variants. Study-wide context: The Ad26.COV2.S arm of the COV1001 trial was where the donor was placed. Dosing was one shot or two shots 56 days apart.

Specified treatment: approximately 18 received Ad26.COV2.S at low or high dose, single or two shots; 5 received placebo; per-sample allocation not given. Samples were taken on day 63 after the first vaccine or placebo injection. Using immunoSEQ multiplex PCR, the repertoire was profiled, and TCRdb retains in-frame clones only, with some absent. Here the sample spans 350,000 to 400,000 clones, about 85% being singletons. Study-wide findings and caveats: Similar non-spike TCR breadth was observed in recipients of vaccine and of placebo. Possibly, TCR breadth and depth analyses underestimated total T cell responses.

Comments on this clone: No antigen is known for it.

The CDR3 contains 16 residues. The V and J ends lost 6 bases and 1 base, in that order; junction bases with no gene match: 10. The germline CDR1 and CDR2 sequences are MNHEY and SMNVEV (reference sequence). The V call is TRBV27, the J call TRBJ1-2, with 8 bases aligning to TRBD1. The sequenced sample was peripheral blood, obtained in a trial of Ad26.COV2.S vaccine versus placebo. The sequence was collected from a person between 18 and 60 years old who received the Ad26.COV2.S COVID-19 vaccine or a placebo. In nucleotides, the CDR3 is TGTGCCAGCAGATCCCTTACAGGGGGAGATAACTATGGCTACACCTTC. Protein sequence: CASRSLTGGDNYGYTF.